This T cell receptor (beta chain) was obtained from a study of follicular helper T cells after annual influenza vaccination. Whole-study results and caveats: Change in circulating plasmablasts correlated with ICOS+CD38+ cTfh clonality change. Undersampling of the much larger non-cTfh compartments could not be excluded for influenza clone enrichment. Successive annual vaccinations recalled a recurrent oligoclonal ICOS+CD38+ cTfh response with influenza-specific clonotypes.

CDR1 is MNHNY and CDR2 is SVGAGI in the germline V gene (reference sequence). The CDR3 runs 16 residues. V shed 4 bases, J shed 0 bases, and the junction held 8 bases outside the gene matches. Concerning this clone itself: The antigen is not known.

As for time point: 2014-2015 season, pre-vaccination. Donors with HIV/AIDS, active malignancy, immunomodulators or active illness were excluded. The table came from immunoSEQ multiplex PCR; TCRdb's copy has only in-frame clones and leaves some out. Of some 15,000 clones detected, roughly 86% appear once; the ten largest clones hold around 0.3%. J is TRBJ2-7 and V is TRBV6-6; TRBD2 matches at 8 bases. The clonotype originates from an adult who received the influenza vaccine. This specimen was CXCR5- memory CD4+ T cells sorted from blood, taken on the day of influenza vaccination. CDR3 loop: CASSSPGRGDSYEQYF. CDR3 nucleotide sequence: TGTGCCAGCAGTTCCCCAGGGCGGGGGGACTCCTACGAGCAGTACTTC.